The 23 T cell receptor beta chains below all came from one sample that was sequenced in a study of cytomegalovirus exposure and HLA in healthy donors. 60 Vbeta and 13 Jbeta primers were used in PCR. The data were produced by immunoSEQ multiplex PCR, yet TCRdb's version contains in-frame clones alone and is incomplete. Of around 190,000 clones listed, almost 85% are singletons. The specimen sequenced was PBMCs. These TCRs come from a woman aged 45-65 years in good health and CMV-seronegative.

The genes are TRBV15 and TRBJ2-7, with 8 bases matching TRBD2. The CDR3 covers 14 residues. Germline V gene data show CDR1 as LNHNV and CDR2 as YYDKDF (reference sequence). Losses at the gene ends were 5 bases for V and 6 bases for J; bases not matched to a gene: 9. CDR3 loop: CATSSRTSPGEQYF. Written as DNA, the CDR3 is TGTGCCACCAGCTCGAGGACTAGCCCTGGCGAGCAGTACTTC. Based on the CDR3 plus reference TRBV15 and TRBJ2-7, the full variable domain is DAMVIQNPRYQVTQFGKPVTLSCSQTLNHNVMYWYQQKSSQAPKLLFHYYDKDFNNEADTPDNFQSRRPNTSFCFLDIRSPGLGDTAMYLCATSSRTSPGEQYFGPGTRLTVT.

CDR3 sequence (DNA): TGTGCCAGCAGCACCGGGACAGCATTCTCCTACGAGCAGTACTTC. This translates into CASSTGTAFSYEQYF. The rearrangement joins TRBV5-8 to TRBJ2-7; 7 bases line up with TRBD1. Losses at the gene ends were 4 bases for V and 0 bases for J; bases not matched to a gene: 7. Germline CDR1 is SGHTS and CDR2 is YDEGEE. The CDR3 runs 15 residues.

The chain joins TRBV2 to TRBJ2-7; TRBD1 matches 9 bases. CDR1 and CDR2 (germline): SNHLY, FYNNEI. V shed 6 bases and J 0 bases; nucleotides not matched to a gene: 3. The length of the CDR3 is 14 residues. CDR3 protein: CASRLGQGSYEQYF. In nucleotides, the CDR3 is TGTGCCAGCAGGCTGGGACAGGGCTCCTACGAGCAGTACTTC.

About this clone itself: The same CDR3 is also encoded by other DNA sequences in this sample. The chain has TRBV6-5 and TRBJ2-2, with 8 positions matching TRBD2. J was trimmed by 3 bases and V by 0 bases; bases with no gene match: 3. Germline CDR1 is MNHEY and CDR2 is SVGAGI. The CDR3 has 16 residues. CDR3 nucleotides: TGTGCCAGCAGTTACTCCGGGAGGGCCGACACCGGGGAGCTGTTTTTT. As protein: CASSYSGRADTGELFF.

The chain employs TRBV19 and TRBJ2-3; 11 nucleotides agree with TRBD2. Losses at the gene ends were 1 base for V and 2 bases for J; bases not matched to a gene: 5. Germline V lookup: CDR1 LNHDA, CDR2 SQIVND (reference sequence). CDR3 size: 17 residues. In nucleotides, the CDR3 is TGTGCCAGTAGTATAGGGGGGACTAGCGGCTACACAGATACGCAGTATTTT. The encoded protein is CASSIGGTSGYTDTQYF.

This rearrangement joins TRBV15 to TRBJ1-1; perhaps TRBD1 as D (5 bases). There are 15 residues in the CDR3. Germline CDR1 and CDR2: LNHNV and YYDKDF (reference sequence). Trimming cost V 9 bases and J 3 bases, with 20 bases left between them. CDR3 sequence: CATQRGAGPHTEAFF. CDR3 coding DNA: TGTGCCACTCAGCGGGGCGCGGGGCCCCACACTGAAGCTTTCTTT.

The J gene is TRBJ2-5, the V gene TRBV18; 8 nucleotides line up with TRBD1. The V segment lost 3 bases and the J segment 5 bases; nucleotides outside the gene matches: 8. This CDR3 region has 15 residues. The germline V gene encodes CDR1 KGHSH and CDR2 LQKENI. CDR3 amino acids: CASSPTGVLVETQYF. The CDR3 bases are TGTGCCAGCTCACCGACAGGGGTTTTGGTGGAGACCCAGTACTTC.

This chain joins TRBV6-1 and TRBJ2-7; the D gene is possibly TRBD1 (6 bases). Between the trimmed V and J ends, which lost 1 base and 2 bases, there was a span of 9 bases. Germline V gives CDR1 MNHNS, CDR2 SASEGT. The CDR3 extends over 14 amino acids. The CDR3 protein is CASSEGGQPYEQYF. The CDR3 coding sequence is TGTGCCAGCAGTGAAGGTGGACAGCCCTACGAGCAGTACTTC.

This clone has just a few counts. The chain carries TRBV5-4 and TRBJ2-5; tentative D call: TRBD1 (6 bases). The CDR3 sequence is 15 residues long. Germline CDR1 and CDR2: SGHNT and YYREEE (reference sequence). The V and J ends lost 0 bases and 7 bases respectively, with 16 bases between them. CDR3 nucleotides: TGTGCCAGCAGCTTGGGGGGGCCCTTAGGGGGGACCCAGTACTTC. Protein sequence: CASSLGGPLGGTQYF.

V usage is TRBV28 and J usage is TRBJ1-2; 9 nucleotides align to TRBD1. Per the germline V gene, CDR1 is MDHEN and CDR2 is SYDVKM. There are 15 residues in the CDR3. V shed 6 bases, J shed 7 bases, and the junction held 12 bases outside the gene matches. Here the CDR3 DNA reads TGTGCCAGCAGCCAAGGACAGGGGAGGATTAGTGGCTACACCTTC. Translation: CASSQGQGRISGYTF.

The rearrangement uses TRBV7-2 and TRBJ2-5; TRBD2 matches 7 bases. V was clipped by 7 bases and J by 0 bases; unmatched bases: 11. The CDR3 is 16 residues long. In germline, CDR1 is SGHTA, CDR2 FQGNSA. CDR3 DNA sequence: TGTGCCAGCATGCGGACTGGGACTACATACCAAGAGACCCAGTACTTC. As protein: CASMRTGTTYQETQYF. Combining the CDR3 with reference TRBV7-2 and TRBJ2-5 gives the whole variable domain GAGVSQSPSNKVTEKGKDVELRCDPISGHTALYWYRQSLGQGLEFLIYFQGNSAPDKSGLPSDRFSAERTGGSVSTLTIQRTQQEDSAVYLCASMRTGTTYQETQYFGPGTRLLVL.

The chain combines TRBV7-2 with TRBJ2-5, with 15 positions matching TRBD2. V dropped 5 bases and J dropped 4; count of bases not matched to a gene: 5. The CDR3 is 16 residues long. Germline V gene lookup returns CDR1 SGHTA and CDR2 FQGNSA. For the CDR3, the DNA is TGTGCCAGCAGCCCGATGGGACTAGCGGGAGGAGAGACCCAGTACTTC. This gives the protein CASSPMGLAGGETQYF. Full variable domain (outside the CDR3, taken from reference TRBV7-2 and TRBJ2-5): GAGVSQSPSNKVTEKGKDVELRCDPISGHTALYWYRQSLGQGLEFLIYFQGNSAPDKSGLPSDRFSAERTGGSVSTLTIQRTQQEDSAVYLCASSPMGLAGGETQYFGPGTRLLVL.

This clone appeared a single time. The chain employs TRBV6-1 and TRBJ1-3, with TRBD1 as a possible D gene (6 bases). Trimming took 5 bases from V and 4 from J, leaving 12 bases between them. CDR3 length: 14 amino acids. Germline V lookup: CDR1 MNHNS, CDR2 SASEGT. The CDR3 sequence: CASSFRGRGNTIYF. CDR3 DNA: TGTGCCAGCAGTTTCAGGGGTAGGGGAAACACCATATATTTT.

The chain carries TRBV11-2 and TRBJ1-2, with TRBD1 identical over 8 bases. The V gene's germline CDR1 is SGHAT and CDR2 FQNNGV. The CDR3 sequence is 14 residues long. V was clipped by 5 bases and J by 4 bases; unmatched bases: 6. The CDR3 coding sequence is TGTGCCAGCAGCCCTCGGACAGGGTCCTATGGCTACACCTTC. It specifies CASSPRTGSYGYTF.

The V call is TRBV28, the J call TRBJ1-1; 8 nucleotides agree with TRBD1. The CDR3 has 14 amino acids. V lost 5 bases to trimming and J lost 6 bases; unmatched junction nucleotides: 8. Germline CDR1 and CDR2: MDHEN and SYDVKM. Written as DNA, the CDR3 is TGTGCCAGCAGTCCCCAGGGGGCGCCGCCTGAAGCTTTCTTT. Its protein product is CASSPQGAPPEAFF.

The gene calls are TRBV28 and TRBJ1-6, with 8 nucleotides matching TRBD1. CDR1 is MDHEN, CDR2 SYDVKM, per germline. CDR3 size: 15 residues. V lost 5 bases to trimming and J lost 6 bases; unmatched junction nucleotides: 6. CDR3 bases: TGTGCCAGCAGTCGACTAACAGGGGGTAATTCACCCCTCCACTTT. Translating gives CASSRLTGGNSPLHF.

V and J are TRBV7-2 and TRBJ1-3; tentative D call: TRBD1 (5 bases). V was shortened by 5 bases and J by 5 bases, with 10 bases between the two germline ends. The CDR3 consists of 13 residues. The V gene's germline CDR1 is SGHTA and CDR2 FQGNSA. The CDR3 loop is CASSLDTRNTIYF. The CDR3 bases are TGTGCCAGCAGCCTGGACACCCGAAACACCATATATTTT.

This clone was seen once. The rearrangement links TRBV9 to TRBJ2-5; perhaps TRBD1 as D (6 bases). Trimming removed 0 bases at V and 4 bases at J, with 13 bases between. Germline CDR1 is SGDLS and CDR2 is YYNGEE. The CDR3 extends over 15 amino acids. In nucleotides, the CDR3 is TGTGCCAGCAGCGTAGCGGCTAGAGGGGGAGAGACCCAGTACTTC. Protein: CASSVAARGGETQYF.

The CDR3 reads CASSKALRSGSYEQYF. DNA of the CDR3: TGTGCCAGCAGCAAAGCGCTTCGTAGTGGTTCCTACGAGCAGTACTTC. The chain is built from TRBV21-1 and TRBJ2-7; the tabulated D call, TRBD2, remains unverified against the DNA. TRBV21-1 is labeled a pseudogene. This CDR3 is built from 16 residues.

V and J are TRBV11-2 and TRBJ1-1; possible D gene TRBD1, 5 bases. The CDR3 covers 18 residues. CDR1 and CDR2 (germline): SGHAT, FQNNGV. V shed 3 bases and J shed 1 base, with 21 bases lying between them. CDR3 coding DNA: TGTGCCAGCAGCTTGTCTTCAGGGATGAGGACCGAGAACACTGAAGCTTTCTTT. This encodes CASSLSSGMRTENTEAFF.

The V call is TRBV28, the J call TRBJ2-2; the D is unclear. V dropped 2 bases and J dropped 6 bases, with 10 bases sitting between them. Germline V gives CDR1 MDHEN, CDR2 SYDVKM. CDR3 length equals 14 residues. This CDR3 reads CASSLSRSPGELFF. DNA of the CDR3: TGTGCCAGCAGTTTAAGTAGGAGTCCCGGGGAGCTGTTTTTT. Filled out from reference TRBV28 and TRBJ2-2, the complete variable domain reads DVKVTQSSRYLVKRTGEKVFLECVQDMDHENMFWYRQDPGLGLRLIYFSYDVKMKEKGDIPEGYSVSREKKERFSLILESASTNQTSMYLCASSLSRSPGELFFGEGSRLTVL.

The rearrangement links TRBV6-4 to TRBJ1-1; no clear D. The CDR3 is 15 amino acids. The ends were cut back, 3 bases at V and 1 base at J, with 12 bases in the middle. From germline, CDR1 is MRHNA and CDR2 SNTAGT. The CDR3 region has the DNA TGTGCCAGCAGTGAAAAGAGGGAGGAGAACACTGAAGCTTTCTTT. It specifies CASSEKREENTEAFF.

The rearrangement uses TRBV28 and TRBJ1-2; 7 positions agree with TRBD1. Per the germline V gene, CDR1 is MDHEN and CDR2 is SYDVKM. The CDR3 runs 18 residues. Trimming at V came to 5 bases and at J to 1 base, leaving 16 bases not matched to a gene. This chain's CDR3 is CASSAPGTARRNNYGYTF. The CDR3 nucleotides read TGTGCCAGCAGTGCACCGGGGACAGCCCGAAGAAATAACTATGGCTACACCTTC.